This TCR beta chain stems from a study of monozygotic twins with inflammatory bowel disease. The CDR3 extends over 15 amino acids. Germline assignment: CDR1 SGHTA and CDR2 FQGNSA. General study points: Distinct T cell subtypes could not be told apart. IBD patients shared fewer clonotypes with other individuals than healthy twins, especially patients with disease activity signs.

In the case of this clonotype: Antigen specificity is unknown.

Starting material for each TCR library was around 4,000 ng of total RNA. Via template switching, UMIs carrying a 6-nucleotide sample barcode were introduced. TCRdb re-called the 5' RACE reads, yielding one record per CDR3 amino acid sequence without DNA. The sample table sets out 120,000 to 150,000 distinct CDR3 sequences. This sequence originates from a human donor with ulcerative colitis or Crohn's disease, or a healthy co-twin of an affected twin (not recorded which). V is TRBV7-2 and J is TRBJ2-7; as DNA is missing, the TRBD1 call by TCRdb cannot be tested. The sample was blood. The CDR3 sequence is CASSRGQGQTYEQYF.